These T cell receptor beta chains were read from a single sample in a study of blood T cells in healthy people across ages. TCRdb reanalysed the 5' RACE reads using MiXCR and keeps one entry per CDR3 protein. Of 1.5 million to 2 million distinct CDR3 sequences detected, about 30% appear once; the ten largest clones hold about 7.7%. Source material: blood. These receptors all stem from a woman in her twenties or thirties in good health. Each CDR3 is given with its conserved first and last residue. D genes are given only for firm matches. Expanded clones get a size class; other rows say once, few or many, or leave the size out.

clone_size: NA
d_call: TRBD2
v_call: TRBV12-3/TRBV12-4
j_call: TRBJ2-5
cdr3_aa: CASRISGGAPYQETQYF
cdr3_nt: TGTGCCAGCAGGATTAGCGGGGGGGCTCCGTACCAAGAGACCCAGTACTTC

clone_size: many
d_call: TRBD1
v_call: TRBV15
j_call: TRBJ2-5
cdr3_aa: CATSRESGGQGRETQYF
cdr3_nt: TGTGCCACCAGCAGAGAGAGTGGGGGACAGGGAAGAGAGACCCAGTACTTC

clone_size: few
d_call: NA
v_call: TRBV19
j_call: TRBJ2-6
cdr3_aa: CASSSPSGSGANVPTF
cdr3_nt: TGTGCCAGTAGTTCTCCCAGCGGGTCTGGGGCCAACGTCCCGACTTTC

clone_size: few
d_call: NA
v_call: TRBV5-4
j_call: TRBJ2-1
cdr3_aa: CASSKGESYNEQFF
cdr3_nt: TGTGCCAGCAGCAAGGGGGAATCCTACAATGAGCAGTTCTTC

clone_size: few
d_call: TRBD1
v_call: TRBV12-3/TRBV12-4
j_call: TRBJ2-3
cdr3_aa: CASSFVQGALDTQYF
cdr3_nt: TGTGCCAGCAGTTTCGTACAGGGGGCCTTAGATACGCAGTATTTT

clone_size: many
d_call: TRBD2
v_call: TRBV13
j_call: TRBJ2-7
cdr3_aa: CASETSGGSEGGEQYF
cdr3_nt: TGTGCCAGTGAGACTAGCGGGGGCTCGGAGGGGGGTGAGCAGTACTTC

clone_size: NA
d_call: TRBD1
v_call: TRBV5-1
j_call: TRBJ1-1
cdr3_aa: CASSLATGARNTEAFF
cdr3_nt: TGCGCCAGCAGCTTGGCCACAGGGGCCCGGAACACTGAAGCTTTCTTT

clone_size: many
d_call: TRBD1
v_call: TRBV6-5
j_call: TRBJ2-6
cdr3_aa: CASSSLGAGGPSGANVLTF
cdr3_nt: TGTGCCAGCAGTTCCCTAGGGGCAGGGGGCCCCTCTGGGGCCAACGTCCTGACTTTC

clone_size: once
d_call: NA
v_call: TRBV6-1
j_call: TRBJ1-1
cdr3_aa: CASLFSRNTEAFF
cdr3_nt: TGTGCCAGCCTGTTTTCCCGGAACACTGAAGCTTTCTTT

clone_size: few
d_call: NA
v_call: TRBV7-9
j_call: TRBJ2-7
cdr3_aa: CASSRLGVDYEQYF
cdr3_nt: TGTGCCAGCAGCCGGCTGGGGGTAGATTACGAGCAGTACTTC

clone_size: NA
d_call: TRBD2
v_call: TRBV10-3
j_call: TRBJ2-1
cdr3_aa: CAISGTSGSLNEQFF
cdr3_nt: TGTGCCATCAGTGGGACTAGCGGGAGCCTGAATGAGCAGTTCTTC

clone_size: NA
d_call: NA
v_call: TRBV5-1
j_call: TRBJ1-1
cdr3_aa: CASSLEPSNTEAFF
cdr3_nt: TGCGCCAGCAGCTTGGAACCTAGCAACACTGAAGCTTTCTTT

clone_size: NA
d_call: TRBD2
v_call: TRBV5-1
j_call: TRBJ2-2
cdr3_aa: CASSLATSGAANTGELFF
cdr3_nt: TGCGCCAGCAGCTTGGCCACTAGCGGGGCAGCGAACACCGGGGAGCTGTTTTTT

clone_size: once
d_call: TRBD2
v_call: TRBV9
j_call: TRBJ2-7
cdr3_aa: CASSDSGRDNEQYF
cdr3_nt: TGTGCCAGCAGCGACAGCGGGAGGGACAATGAGCAGTACTTC

clone_size: NA
d_call: NA
v_call: TRBV28
j_call: TRBJ1-3
cdr3_aa: CASRHILGRGSGNTIYF
cdr3_nt: TGTGCCAGCAGACACATCTTAGGACGGGGCTCTGGAAACACCATATATTTT

clone_size: NA
d_call: NA
v_call: TRBV12-3/TRBV12-4
j_call: TRBJ1-1
cdr3_aa: CASSLTTGSTEAFF
cdr3_nt: TGTGCCAGCAGTTTAACGACGGGGAGCACTGAAGCTTTCTTT

clone_size: NA
d_call: NA
v_call: TRBV20-1
j_call: TRBJ1-2
cdr3_aa: CSARRDGGGYGYTF
cdr3_nt: TGCAGTGCTAGGAGAGACGGGGGTGGCTATGGCTACACCTTC

clone_size: few
d_call: NA
v_call: TRBV2
j_call: TRBJ2-3
cdr3_aa: CASELDRSDTQYF
cdr3_nt: TGTGCCAGCGAACTCGACCGTTCAGATACGCAGTATTTT

clone_size: many
d_call: TRBD1
v_call: TRBV12-3/TRBV12-4
j_call: TRBJ2-5
cdr3_aa: CASSRTGTGTQETQYF
cdr3_nt: TGTGCCAGCAGTCGAACCGGGACAGGGACCCAAGAGACCCAGTACTTC

clone_size: NA
d_call: TRBD2
v_call: TRBV20-1
j_call: TRBJ2-5
cdr3_aa: CSARATSGQETQYF
cdr3_nt: TGCAGTGCTAGAGCAACTAGCGGGCAAGAGACCCAGTACTTC

clone_size: NA
d_call: NA
v_call: TRBV20-1
j_call: TRBJ2-7
cdr3_aa: CSASPGSPSYEQYF
cdr3_nt: TGCAGTGCTAGTCCCGGGAGCCCATCCTACGAGCAGTACTTC

clone_size: NA
d_call: TRBD1
v_call: TRBV4-3
j_call: TRBJ1-2
cdr3_aa: CASKKGTGKDYGYTF
cdr3_nt: TGCGCCAGCAAAAAGGGGACAGGGAAGGACTATGGCTACACCTTC

clone_size: NA
d_call: TRBD2
v_call: TRBV7-2
j_call: TRBJ2-1
cdr3_aa: CASSFPLAGGPGNEQFF
cdr3_nt: TGTGCCAGCAGTTTCCCCTTAGCGGGAGGGCCTGGTAATGAGCAGTTCTTC

clone_size: NA
d_call: NA
v_call: TRBV20-1
j_call: TRBJ2-7
cdr3_aa: CSARDWSGRTGVQYF
cdr3_nt: TGCAGTGCTAGAGATTGGTCCGGGAGAACGGGAGTGCAGTACTTC

clone_size: few
d_call: NA
v_call: TRBV4-1
j_call: TRBJ1-2
cdr3_aa: CASSQETVGLYGYTF
cdr3_nt: TGCGCCAGCAGCCAAGAAACTGTAGGGCTCTATGGCTACACCTTC

clone_size: few
d_call: NA
v_call: TRBV3-1
j_call: TRBJ1-5
cdr3_aa: CASSQGGFRPQHF
cdr3_nt: TGTGCCAGCAGCCAAGGGGGGTTTCGGCCCCAGCATTTT

clone_size: few
d_call: TRBD1
v_call: TRBV20-1
j_call: TRBJ2-7
cdr3_aa: CSAGGQAYEQYF
cdr3_nt: TGCAGTGCTGGCGGACAGGCCTACGAGCAGTACTTC

clone_size: few
d_call: NA
v_call: TRBV6-5
j_call: TRBJ1-5
cdr3_aa: CASSYLGVREGGNQPQHF
cdr3_nt: TGTGCCAGCAGTTACTTGGGGGTACGTGAGGGAGGCAATCAGCCCCAGCATTTT

clone_size: few
d_call: NA
v_call: TRBV7-7
j_call: TRBJ2-5
cdr3_aa: CASSQAGLGDETQYF
cdr3_nt: TGTGCCAGCAGCCAAGCCGGGTTGGGGGACGAGACCCAGTACTTC

clone_size: many
d_call: TRBD2
v_call: TRBV12-3/TRBV12-4
j_call: TRBJ2-1
cdr3_aa: CASSLRRETYNEQFF
cdr3_nt: TGTGCCAGCAGTTTAAGGCGGGAGACCTACAATGAGCAGTTCTTC

clone_size: many
d_call: NA
v_call: TRBV20-1
j_call: TRBJ2-7
cdr3_aa: CSSLGPSYEQYF
cdr3_nt: TGCAGTTCGCTTGGCCCTTCCTACGAGCAGTACTTC

clone_size: NA
d_call: TRBD2
v_call: TRBV20-1
j_call: TRBJ2-1
cdr3_aa: CSARVAGGLNNEQFF
cdr3_nt: TGTAGTGCTAGAGTGGCGGGGGGGCTTAACAATGAGCAGTTCTTC

clone_size: NA
d_call: TRBD2
v_call: TRBV7-9
j_call: TRBJ2-1
cdr3_aa: CASSSPGTRNEQFF
cdr3_nt: TGTGCCAGCAGCTCGCCCGGGACTAGGAATGAGCAGTTCTTC

clone_size: NA
d_call: NA
v_call: TRBV10-3
j_call: TRBJ1-5
cdr3_aa: CATTDSNSNQPQHF
cdr3_nt: TGTGCCACCACGGACAGTAATAGCAATCAGCCCCAGCATTTT

clone_size: NA
d_call: NA
v_call: TRBV29-1
j_call: TRBJ2-2
cdr3_aa: CSVDWGHTGELFF
cdr3_nt: TGCAGCGTTGATTGGGGGCACACCGGGGAGCTGTTTTTT

clone_size: NA
d_call: TRBD1
v_call: TRBV12-3/TRBV12-4
j_call: TRBJ1-4
cdr3_aa: CASSLIPGQGEEKLFF
cdr3_nt: TGTGCCAGCAGCCTAATCCCGGGACAGGGAGAGGAAAAACTGTTTTTT

clone_size: NA
d_call: NA
v_call: TRBV20-1
j_call: TRBJ2-2
cdr3_aa: CSARDPLAGGERFF
cdr3_nt: TGCAGTGCTAGAGATCCGCTGGCGGGCGGGGAGCGGTTTTTT

clone_size: many
d_call: TRBD2
v_call: TRBV4-1
j_call: TRBJ2-4
cdr3_aa: CASSQLAGEVIAKNIQYF
cdr3_nt: TGCGCCAGCAGCCAACTAGCGGGGGAAGTTATAGCCAAAAACATTCAGTACTTC

clone_size: NA
d_call: TRBD2
v_call: TRBV5-4
j_call: TRBJ2-4
cdr3_aa: CASSLEGPGGKKQYF
cdr3_nt: TGTGCCAGCAGCTTGGAGGGTCCCGGGGGGAAAAAGCAGTACTTC

clone_size: many
d_call: TRBD1
v_call: TRBV12-3/TRBV12-4
j_call: TRBJ2-7
cdr3_aa: CASSSGQGPNEQYF
cdr3_nt: TGTGCCAGCAGCTCTGGACAGGGGCCAAACGAGCAGTACTTC

clone_size: NA
d_call: NA
v_call: TRBV29-1
j_call: TRBJ1-4
cdr3_aa: CSVEGGVPFF
cdr3_nt: TGCAGCGTTGAAGGGGGAGTACCGTTTTTT

clone_size: NA
d_call: NA
v_call: TRBV15
j_call: TRBJ2-7
cdr3_aa: CATSISGILLQLEQYF
cdr3_nt: TGTGCCACCAGCATATCGGGGATTCTCCTACAACTCGAGCAGTACTTC

clone_size: few
d_call: NA
v_call: TRBV20-1
j_call: TRBJ1-1
cdr3_aa: CSAQGAGNTEAFF
cdr3_nt: TGCAGTGCCCAGGGTGCGGGGAACACTGAAGCTTTCTTT

clone_size: few
d_call: TRBD1
v_call: TRBV19
j_call: TRBJ1-5
cdr3_aa: CASTDRAEQPQHF
cdr3_nt: TGTGCCAGTACAGACAGGGCGGAACAGCCCCAGCATTTT

clone_size: NA
d_call: NA
v_call: TRBV7-2
j_call: TRBJ2-7
cdr3_aa: CASSLPGRKRADEQYF
cdr3_nt: TGTGCCAGCAGCCTCCCAGGCAGGAAGCGAGCGGATGAGCAGTACTTC

clone_size: few
d_call: NA
v_call: TRBV28
j_call: TRBJ2-3
cdr3_aa: CASSPPVGDTQYF
cdr3_nt: TGTGCCAGCAGTCCCCCGGTGGGAGATACGCAGTATTTT

clone_size: NA
d_call: NA
v_call: TRBV7-2
j_call: TRBJ2-5
cdr3_aa: CASSQGGRRETQHF
cdr3_nt: TGTGCCAGCAGCCAGGGGGGTAGGCGAGAGACCCAGCACTTC

clone_size: many
d_call: NA
v_call: TRBV28
j_call: TRBJ2-6
cdr3_aa: CASSPPPGASSGANVLTF
cdr3_nt: TGTGCCAGCAGTCCGCCCCCGGGGGCAAGCTCTGGGGCCAACGTCCTGACTTTC

clone_size: many
d_call: TRBD2
v_call: TRBV4-1
j_call: TRBJ2-3
cdr3_aa: CASSQTPAGGTDTQYF
cdr3_nt: TGCGCCAGCAGCCAAACTCCAGCGGGGGGCACAGATACGCAGTATTTT

clone_size: NA
d_call: NA
v_call: TRBV20-1
j_call: TRBJ1-5
cdr3_aa: CSAKAPAASNQPQHF
cdr3_nt: TGCAGTGCTAAAGCCCCCGCAGCTAGCAATCAGCCCCAGCATTTT

clone_size: many
d_call: TRBD2
v_call: TRBV27
j_call: TRBJ2-7
cdr3_aa: CASSLNPSGGRFHREQYF
cdr3_nt: TGTGCCAGCAGTTTAAATCCTAGCGGGGGCCGTTTCCATCGCGAGCAGTACTTC

clone_size: few
d_call: NA
v_call: TRBV4-2
j_call: TRBJ1-5
cdr3_aa: CASSQVWGDSNQPQHF
cdr3_nt: TGTGCCAGCAGCCAAGTATGGGGAGATAGCAATCAGCCCCAGCATTTT